This T cell receptor beta chain was captured by sequencing in a study of radiation and T cells in renal cell carcinoma. This clone has only a few counts. Its antigen is undetermined. Only in-frame clones appear in the TCRdb table, and some are missing; sequencing was by immunoSEQ multiplex PCR. The data show 130,000 to 150,000 clones, 88% seen once. Study-wide points: No pretreatment tumor biopsies were available for baseline clonotypes.

Germline V gene lookup returns CDR1 SGDLS and CDR2 YYNGEE. J gave up 10 bases and V 0 bases, and 3 bases lay outside the gene matches. The CDR3 has 14 amino acids. As to time point: baseline pretreatment blood. Specified treatment: 15 Gy SBRT to primary tumor, nephrectomy 4 weeks later. The chain couples TRBV9 to TRBJ1-6; 8 bases fit TRBD1. The sample in question was blood, obtained from a patient whose treatment included radiotherapy and nephrectomy. The TCR sequence derives from a woman in her fifties or sixties with renal cell carcinoma. Here the CDR3 DNA reads TGTGCCAGCAGCGTAGGGCAGGGGGCCTCACCCCTCCACTTT. Translated, it gives CASSVGQGASPLHF.